This TCR beta chain was sequenced during a study of CXCR3-negative and CXCR3-positive naive CD8 T cells. Concerning this clonotype itself: Its antigen is not known.

Whole-study results and caveats: PBMCs showed partially decreased CXCR3 expression after cryopreservation, and most assays used fresh PBMCs. For memory CD8+ cells diversity was much lower, but both naive subsets had comparably high diversity. Hydrophobicity was higher for TRB CDR3s found in CXCR3-positive naive cells than in CXCR3-negative naive cells. Surface CD5 matched across naive subsets, and TRB CDR3 properties served to infer TCR strength.

The CDR3 contains 17 residues. Per the germline V gene, CDR1 is MNHEY and CDR2 is SVGEGT. It was by 5' RACE with UMI labels that the TRB cDNA libraries were prepared. TCRdb reprocessed the 5' RACE reads, keeping one entry per CDR3 protein, no DNA. The sample holds about 62,000 distinct CDR3 sequences. The chain combines TRBV6-2 or TRBV6-3 with TRBJ2-3; lacking DNA, the TRBD2 call made by TCRdb goes unchecked. This sequence originates from a human donor in good health. Some clones in this sample may be carry-over from other donors' samples. What was sequenced was naive CXCR3- CD8+ T cells from blood. Subset: CD45RO-CCR7+CD27+CD95- naive CD8+ T cells lacking CXCR3 (TNR3-). CDR3 loop: CASSPLGLAGGTDTQYF.